This T cell receptor beta chain was identified during a study of cytomegalovirus exposure and HLA in healthy donors. The ends were cut back, 0 bases at V and 3 bases at J, with 8 bases in the middle. From germline, CDR1 is MGHRA and CDR2 YSYEKL. This CDR3 has 15 residues. PCR was performed using 60 Vbeta and 13 Jbeta primers. Profiling relied on immunoSEQ multiplex PCR, and the TCRdb table lists in-frame clones only, not all of them. The sample lists 100,000 to 150,000 clones, approximately 9% occurring once. The table lists this clone with a few counts. The sample was PBMCs. V usage is TRBV4-1 and J usage is TRBJ2-2; perhaps TRBD1 as D (5 bases). This sequence was found in a woman between 35 and 50 years old in good health and CMV-seropositive. DNA of the CDR3: TGCGCCAGCAGCCAAGACTGGGGCTACACCGGGGAGCTGTTTTTT. Translation: CASSQDWGYTGELFF.